The rows below give T cell receptor beta chains drawn from one sample of a study of cytomegalovirus exposure and HLA in healthy donors. Using immunoSEQ multiplex PCR, the repertoire was profiled, and TCRdb retains in-frame clones only, with some absent. Of approximately 190,000 clones listed, around three quarters are singletons. The sequenced sample consisted of PBMCs. The receptor set was obtained from a woman aged 25 to 45 in good health and CMV-seronegative. The CDR3 runs from the conserved cysteine through the conserved F or W. D genes are given only for firm matches. Part of the rows lack a size; the others show once, few, many or a class for expanded clones.

clone_size	j_call	cdr3_length	v_call	d_call	cdr3_nt	cdr3_aa
-	TRBJ1-5	15	TRBV6-1	-	TGTGCCAGCAGTACCGTTAGGGGCGGCAATCAGCCCCAGCATTTT	CASSTVRGGNQPQHF
-	TRBJ1-1	17	TRBV5-6	TRBD1	TGTGCCAGCAGCCAGGAGTGGGGACAGATCATTTTTTCTGAAGCTTTCTTT	CASSQEWGQIIFSEAFF
-	TRBJ2-5	16	TRBV5-1	TRBD1	TGCGCCAGCAGCTGGACGCCGGGACAGGGTGGAGAGACCCAGTACTTC	CASSWTPGQGGETQYF
-	TRBJ1-1	20	TRBV6-4	TRBD1	TGTGCCTGGGGCATGGCAGAGACCGGGACAGGGCGTCTCGCTGGCACTGAAGCTTTCTTT	CAWGMAETGTGRLAGTEAFF
-	TRBJ1-2	16	TRBV5-8	-	TGTGCCAGCAGCAGTATCAGGTCTTGGGCTAACTATGGCTACACCTTC	CASSSIRSWANYGYTF
-	TRBJ1-1	15	TRBV5-1	TRBD1	TGCGCCAGCAGCCCTACAGGGGCCGCCAACACTGAAGCTTTCTTT	CASSPTGAANTEAFF
-	TRBJ1-1	13	TRBV4-1	-	TGCGCCAGCAGCCAACGGGGGGACACTGAAGCTTTCTTT	CASSQRGDTEAFF
-	TRBJ2-7	15	TRBV28	TRBD1	TGTGCCAGCAGTCCCAGGACAGGGAGATCCTACGAGCAGTACTTC	CASSPRTGRSYEQYF
few	TRBJ1-5	14	TRBV19	TRBD1	TGTGCCAGTAGTATTGACAGGGGTGTACAGCCCCAGCATTTT	CASSIDRGVQPQHF
few	TRBJ2-6	17	TRBV4-2	-	TGTGCCAGCAGCCAAGTGGTGACAGGTTCTGGGGCCAACGTCCTGACTTTC	CASSQVVTGSGANVLTF
-	TRBJ1-1	13	TRBV19	-	TGTGCCAGTTACCCGGGACAAGCCACTGAAGCTTTCTTT	CASYPGQATEAFF
-	TRBJ2-1	15	TRBV13	TRBD1	TGTGCCAGCAGCTTAGAACCTCGGACAGGGAATGAGCAGTTCTTC	CASSLEPRTGNEQFF
-	TRBJ1-2	12	TRBV7-9	-	TGTGCCAGCAGCTTGGAGAGGTATGGCTACACCTTC	CASSLERYGYTF
-	TRBJ1-5	17	TRBV4-1	TRBD1	TGCGCCAGCAGCCACAGCTTAGGACAGGGTAGCAATCAGCCCCAGCATTTT	CASSHSLGQGSNQPQHF
-	TRBJ2-3	16	TRBV11-3	TRBD2	TGTGCCAGCAGCCCTGGGACTAGCGGGAGGACAGATACGCAGTATTTT	CASSPGTSGRTDTQYF
-	TRBJ2-4	15	TRBV2	-	TGTGCCAGCAGTGAAACCCTTCGGGGCAAAAACATTCAGTACTTC	CASSETLRGKNIQYF
-	TRBJ2-5	16	TRBV11-2	TRBD2	TGTGCCAGCAGCTTAGCGACGGGGGGGCCTCAAGAGACCCAGTACTTC	CASSLATGGPQETQYF
-	TRBJ1-5	15	TRBV6-6	TRBD1	TGTGCCAGCAGCCCCGACAGGGCATCGAATCAGCCCCAGCATTTT	CASSPDRASNQPQHF
-	TRBJ1-1	14	TRBV13	TRBD1	TGTGCCAGCAGCTTAACGACAGGGCCTCTTGAAGCTTTCTTT	CASSLTTGPLEAFF
-	TRBJ2-7	15	TRBV7-2	-	TGTGCCAGCAGTACCGTCAACGGTTTGTCCTACGAGCAGTACTTC	CASSTVNGLSYEQYF
-	TRBJ2-5	15	TRBV7-2	-	TGTGCCAGCAGCGCCTTAGGGAGTCTCGGGGAGACCCAGTACTTC	CASSALGSLGETQYF
few	TRBJ2-1	16	TRBV18	-	TGTGCCAGCTCACTCTCCAACACCCCAGGGGCCAATGAGCAGTTCTTC	CASSLSNTPGANEQFF
-	TRBJ2-1	15	TRBV13	-	TGTGCCAGCAGCTTATGGCAGACTTTATACAATGAGCAGTTCTTC	CASSLWQTLYNEQFF
-	TRBJ1-1	11	TRBV20-1	-	TGCAGTGCGCGCTTGGGCCCAGCCGCTTTCTTT	CSARLGPAAFF
-	TRBJ2-1	15	TRBV7-2	-	TGTGCCAGCAGCCTTAGTAGCGCCGGGATGGATGAGCAGTTCTTC	CASSLSSAGMDEQFF
few	TRBJ2-2	15	TRBV6-5	-	TGTGCCAGCAGTTACTCGCAGACTAACACCGGGGAGCTGTTTTTT	CASSYSQTNTGELFF
few	TRBJ1-1	14	TRBV4-3	-	TGCGCCAGCAGCCAAGACAGAGGGAACACTGAAGCTTTCTTT	CASSQDRGNTEAFF
-	TRBJ1-1	15	TRBV23-1	TRBD1	TGCGCCAGCAGTCAATCGACAGGGAAGAACACTGAAGCTTTCTTT	CASSQSTGKNTEAFF
-	TRBJ1-3	16	TRBV21-1	-	TGTGCCAGCACCAAAACCCCGACGGGGATTGGAAACACCATATATTTT	CASTKTPTGIGNTIYF
-	TRBJ1-2	15	TRBV6-5	TRBD1	TGTGCCACTCATAGAGACAGGGGGCTTGGTAATGGCTGCACCTTC	CATHRDRGLGNGCTF
-	TRBJ1-2	13	TRBV5-1	-	TGCGCCAGCAGCTTGGACGGGGACTATGGCTACACCTTC	CASSLDGDYGYTF
few	TRBJ1-2	16	TRBV5-1	TRBD1	TGCGCCAGCAGCTTGGAAGGACAGGGTGGAAACTATGGCTACACCTTC	CASSLEGQGGNYGYTF
-	TRBJ2-3	16	TRBV9	-	TGTGCCAGCAGCGTACGGGGGGCGCTGAGGACAGATACGCAGTATTTT	CASSVRGALRTDTQYF
-	TRBJ1-3	18	TRBV7-8	-	TGTGCCAGCAGCTTATTCTCCTTACGCGCCTCTACTGGAAACACCATATATTTT	CASSLFSLRASTGNTIYF
-	TRBJ2-5	13	TRBV7-9	TRBD2	TGTGCCAGCAGCCCAGGACTAGGGGAGACCCAGTACTTC	CASSPGLGETQYF
-	TRBJ2-1	13	TRBV4-2	-	TGTGCCAGCAGCCAAGATTGGAGTAATGAGCAGTTCTTC	CASSQDWSNEQFF
-	TRBJ2-5	13	TRBV5-4	-	TGTGCCAGCAGCTGGGGGGTGCAAGAGACCCAGTACTTC	CASSWGVQETQYF
-	TRBJ1-1	15	TRBV10-3	-	TGTGCCATCAGAGAAAATGACAATATGAACACTGAAGCTTTCTTT	CAIRENDNMNTEAFF
few	TRBJ1-1	14	TRBV7-8	-	TGTGCCAGCAGCCTAAAGCGTGGGAACACTGAAGCTTTCTTT	CASSLKRGNTEAFF
-	TRBJ2-1	11	TRBV29-1	-	TGCAGCGTTGACGGTGGAGGTGAGCAGTTCTTC	CSVDGGGEQFF
-	TRBJ2-7	13	TRBV5-6	-	TGTGCCAGCAGCTTGGGGCAGGTTTTCGAGCAGTACTTC	CASSLGQVFEQYF
-	TRBJ2-5	16	TRBV5-1	-	TGCGCCAGCACCTTAGGGGCAGGGCCGAGTAGAGAGACCCAGTACTTC	CASTLGAGPSRETQYF
-	TRBJ1-2	13	TRBV6-1	-	TGTGCCAGCAGTCCCCGTGAGCACTATGGCTACACCTTC	CASSPREHYGYTF
few	TRBJ1-2	15	TRBV7-6	TRBD1	TGTGCCAGCAGCCTCGGACAGGGGCCGGGCTATGGCTACACCTTC	CASSLGQGPGYGYTF